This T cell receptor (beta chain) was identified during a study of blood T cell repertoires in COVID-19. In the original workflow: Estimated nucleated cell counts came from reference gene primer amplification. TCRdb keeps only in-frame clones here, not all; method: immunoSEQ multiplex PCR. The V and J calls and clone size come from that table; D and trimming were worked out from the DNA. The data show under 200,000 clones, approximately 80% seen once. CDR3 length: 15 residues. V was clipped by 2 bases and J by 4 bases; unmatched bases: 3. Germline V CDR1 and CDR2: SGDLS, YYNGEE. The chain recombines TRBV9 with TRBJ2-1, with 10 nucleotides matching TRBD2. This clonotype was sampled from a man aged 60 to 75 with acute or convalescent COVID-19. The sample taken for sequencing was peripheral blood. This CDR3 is CASSVSGLAYNEQFF. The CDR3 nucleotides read TGTGCCAGCAGCGTCTCGGGACTAGCGTACAATGAGCAGTTCTTC. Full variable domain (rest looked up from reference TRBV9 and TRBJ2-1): DSGVTQTPKHLITATGQRVTLRCSPRSGDLSVYWYQQSLDQGLQFLIQYYNGEERAKGNILERFSAQQFPDLHSELNLSSLELGDSALYFCASSVSGLAYNEQFFGPGTRLTVL.